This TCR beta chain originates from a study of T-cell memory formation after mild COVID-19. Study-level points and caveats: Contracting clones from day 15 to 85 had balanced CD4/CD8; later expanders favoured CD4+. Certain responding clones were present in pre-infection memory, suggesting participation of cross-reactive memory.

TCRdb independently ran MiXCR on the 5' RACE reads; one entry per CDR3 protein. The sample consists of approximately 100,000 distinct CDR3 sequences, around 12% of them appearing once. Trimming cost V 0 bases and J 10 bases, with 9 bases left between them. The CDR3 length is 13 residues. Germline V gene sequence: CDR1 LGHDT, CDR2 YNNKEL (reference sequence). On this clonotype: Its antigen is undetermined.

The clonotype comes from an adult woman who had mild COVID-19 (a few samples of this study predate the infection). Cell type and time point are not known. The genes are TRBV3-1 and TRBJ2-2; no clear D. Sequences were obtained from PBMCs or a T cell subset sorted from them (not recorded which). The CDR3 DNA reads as TGTGCCAGCAGCCAAGAGGCGAAGGAGGAGCTGTTTTTT. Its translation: CASSQEAKEELFF.